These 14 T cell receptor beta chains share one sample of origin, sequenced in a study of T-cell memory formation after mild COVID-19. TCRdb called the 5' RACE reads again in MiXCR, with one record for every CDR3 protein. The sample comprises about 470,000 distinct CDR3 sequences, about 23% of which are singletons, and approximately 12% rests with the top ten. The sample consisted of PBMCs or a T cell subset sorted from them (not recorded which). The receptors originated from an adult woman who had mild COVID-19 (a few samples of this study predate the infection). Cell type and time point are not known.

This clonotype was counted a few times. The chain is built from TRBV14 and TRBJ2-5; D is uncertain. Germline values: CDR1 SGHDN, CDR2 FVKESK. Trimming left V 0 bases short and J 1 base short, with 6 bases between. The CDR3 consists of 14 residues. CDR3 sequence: CASSQDEGQETQYF. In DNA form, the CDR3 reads TGTGCCAGCAGCCAAGATGAAGGCCAAGAGACCCAGTACTTC. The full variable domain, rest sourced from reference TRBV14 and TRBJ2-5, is EAGVTQFPSHSVIEKGQTVTLRCDPISGHDNLYWYRRVMGKEIKFLLHFVKESKQDESGMPNNRFLAERTGGTYSTLKVQPAELEDSGVYFCASSQDEGQETQYFGPGTRLLVL.

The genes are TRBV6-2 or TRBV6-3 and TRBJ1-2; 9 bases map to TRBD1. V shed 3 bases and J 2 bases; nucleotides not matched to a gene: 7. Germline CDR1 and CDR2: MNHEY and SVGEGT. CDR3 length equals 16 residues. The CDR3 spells CASSYLGTGLNYGYTF. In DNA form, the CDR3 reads TGTGCCAGCAGTTATCTTGGGACAGGGTTGAACTATGGCTACACCTTC.

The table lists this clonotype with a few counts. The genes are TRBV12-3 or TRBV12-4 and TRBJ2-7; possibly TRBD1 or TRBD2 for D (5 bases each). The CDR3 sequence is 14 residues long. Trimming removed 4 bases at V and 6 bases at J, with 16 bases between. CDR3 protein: CASSSRAQRGEQYF. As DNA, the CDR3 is TGTGCCAGCAGTTCCCGGGCCCAGAGGGGCGAGCAGTACTTC.

The CDR3 spells CASSFAWPGGSYEQYF. Written as DNA, the CDR3 is TGTGCCAGCAGCTTTGCGTGGCCCGGAGGGTCCTACGAGCAGTACTTC. This chain joins TRBV7-8 and TRBJ2-7, with D possibly matching TRBD2 (6 bases). The CDR3 runs to 16 residues. Trimming took off 3 bases at V and 1 base at J, with 16 bases between the two ends. Germline V gives CDR1 SGHVS, CDR2 FQNEAQ.

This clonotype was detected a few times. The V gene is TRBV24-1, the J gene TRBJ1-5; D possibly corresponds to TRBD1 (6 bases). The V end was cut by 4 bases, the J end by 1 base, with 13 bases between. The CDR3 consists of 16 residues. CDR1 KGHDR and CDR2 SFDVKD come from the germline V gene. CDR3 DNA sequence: TGTGCCACCAGTGACCATAAAGGGGGGAGCAATCAGCCCCAGCATTTT. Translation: CATSDHKGGSNQPQHF.

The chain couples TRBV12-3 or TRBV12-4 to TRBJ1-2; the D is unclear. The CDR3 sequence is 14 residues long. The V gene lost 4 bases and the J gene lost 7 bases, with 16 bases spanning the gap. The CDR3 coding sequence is TGTGCCAGCAGTTCTGGGGTAATAGTGTCTGGCTACACCTTC. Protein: CASSSGVIVSGYTF.

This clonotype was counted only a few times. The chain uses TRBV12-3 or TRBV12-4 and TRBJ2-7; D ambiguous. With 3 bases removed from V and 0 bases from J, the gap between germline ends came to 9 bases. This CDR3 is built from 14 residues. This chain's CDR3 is CASSLVFGSYEQYF. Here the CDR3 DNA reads TGTGCCAGCAGTTTGGTATTTGGCTCCTACGAGCAGTACTTC.

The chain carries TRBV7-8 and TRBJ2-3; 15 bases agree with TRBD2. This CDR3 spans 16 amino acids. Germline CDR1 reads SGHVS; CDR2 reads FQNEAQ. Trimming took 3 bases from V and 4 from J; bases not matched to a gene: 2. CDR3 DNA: TGTGCCAGCAGCTTCGGACTAGCGGGAGGGTCAGATACGCAGTATTTT. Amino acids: CASSFGLAGGSDTQYF.

CDR3 region: CASSDSGTSYEQYF. The CDR3, as DNA: TGCGCCAGCAGCGATTCGGGGACGTCCTACGAGCAGTACTTC. The V call is TRBV4-1, the J call TRBJ2-7; D might be TRBD1 or TRBD2, each matching 5 bases. Germline-derived CDR1 and CDR2 are MGHRA and YSYEKL. Trimming stripped 5 bases from V and 1 base from J, with 12 bases between. The CDR3 consists of 14 residues.

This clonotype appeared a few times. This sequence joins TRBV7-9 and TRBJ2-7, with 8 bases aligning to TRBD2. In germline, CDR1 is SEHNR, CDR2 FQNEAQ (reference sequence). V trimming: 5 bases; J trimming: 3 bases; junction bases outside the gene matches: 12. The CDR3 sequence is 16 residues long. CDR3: CASSRIVGTRVYEQYF. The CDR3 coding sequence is TGTGCCAGCAGCCGTATAGTCGGGACTAGGGTCTACGAGCAGTACTTC.

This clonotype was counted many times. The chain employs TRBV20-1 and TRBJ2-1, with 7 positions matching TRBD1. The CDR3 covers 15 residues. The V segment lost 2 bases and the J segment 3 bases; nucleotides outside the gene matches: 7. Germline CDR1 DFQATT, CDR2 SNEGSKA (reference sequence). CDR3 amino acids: CSARRRDSNYNEQFF. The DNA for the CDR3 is TGCAGTGCTAGAAGACGGGACAGTAACTACAATGAGCAGTTCTTC.

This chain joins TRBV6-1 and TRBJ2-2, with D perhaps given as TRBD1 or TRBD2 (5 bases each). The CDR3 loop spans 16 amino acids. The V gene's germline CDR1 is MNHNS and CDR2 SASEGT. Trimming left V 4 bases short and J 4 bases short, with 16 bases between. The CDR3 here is CASSGRHPRGTGELFF. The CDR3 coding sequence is TGTGCCAGCAGTGGGAGACACCCGAGGGGCACCGGGGAGCTGTTTTTT.

CDR3: CASSLVSPGELFF. As DNA, the CDR3 is TGTGCCAGCAGCTTGGTTTCGCCCGGGGAGCTGTTTTTT. The J gene is TRBJ2-2, the V gene TRBV5-5; D is unresolved. V lost 0 bases to trimming and J lost 6 bases, with 6 bases between them. Per the germline V gene, CDR1 is SGHKS and CDR2 is YYEKEE (reference sequence). This CDR3 contains 13 residues.

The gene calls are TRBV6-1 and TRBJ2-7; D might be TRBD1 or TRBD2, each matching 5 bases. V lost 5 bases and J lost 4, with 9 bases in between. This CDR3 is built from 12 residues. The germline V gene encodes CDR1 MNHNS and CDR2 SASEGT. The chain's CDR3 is CASSWGIYEQYF. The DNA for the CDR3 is TGTGCCAGCAGTTGGGGGATATACGAGCAGTACTTC.